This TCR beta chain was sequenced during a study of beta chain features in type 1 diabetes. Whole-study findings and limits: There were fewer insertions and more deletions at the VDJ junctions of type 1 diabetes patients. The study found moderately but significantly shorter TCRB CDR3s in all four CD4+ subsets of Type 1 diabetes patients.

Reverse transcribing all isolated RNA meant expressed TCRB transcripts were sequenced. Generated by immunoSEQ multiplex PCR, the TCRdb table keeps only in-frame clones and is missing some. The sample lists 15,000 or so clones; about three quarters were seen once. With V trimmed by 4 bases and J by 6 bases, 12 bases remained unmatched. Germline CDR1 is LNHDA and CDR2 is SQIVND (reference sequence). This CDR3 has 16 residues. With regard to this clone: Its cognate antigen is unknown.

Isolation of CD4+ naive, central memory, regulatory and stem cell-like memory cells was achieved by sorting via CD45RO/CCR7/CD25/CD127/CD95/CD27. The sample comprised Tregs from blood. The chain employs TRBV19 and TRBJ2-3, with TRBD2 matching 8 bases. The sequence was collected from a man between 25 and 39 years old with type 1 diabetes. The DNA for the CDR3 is TGTGCCAGTAGTACCCTTGCGCGGGGGGACCCCGATACGCAGTATTTT. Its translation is CASSTLARGDPDTQYF.